Listed here are 32 T cell receptor beta chains from one sample, sequenced in a study of PD-1 blockade in classical Hodgkin lymphoma. The table came from immunoSEQ multiplex PCR; TCRdb's copy has only in-frame clones and leaves some out. The sample has approximately 150,000 clones; less than 80% are singletons. Each patient relapsed following autologous stem cell transplantation, and prior brentuximab vedotin exposure differed. Here the sequenced sample was peripheral blood mononuclear cells (PBMCs), taken before the second cycle of nivolumab. The receptors come from a human donor with classical Hodgkin lymphoma.

The rearrangement uses TRBV5-1 and TRBJ2-7, with D hard to call. The CDR3 loop spans 14 amino acids. The germline gives CDR1 SGHRS, CDR2 YFSETQ. Trimming stripped 0 bases from V and 2 bases from J, with 9 bases between. The CDR3: CASSLDQAPYEQYF. The CDR3 DNA sequence: TGCGCCAGCAGCTTGGACCAAGCCCCCTACGAGCAGTACTTC.

The V call is TRBV18, the J call TRBJ1-5; D is unclear. CDR1 and CDR2 from the germline V gene are KGHSH and LQKENI. The CDR3 is 20 residues long. V was shortened by 5 bases and J by 1 base, with 27 bases between the two germline ends. CDR3 sequence reads: CASSTSLYLQRYSSNQPQHF. Written as DNA, the CDR3 is TGTGCCAGCTCAACCTCTCTCTATCTACAGAGGTATAGCAGCAATCAGCCCCAGCATTTT. Together with reference TRBV18 and TRBJ1-5, the CDR3 gives the full variable domain: NAGVMQNPRHLVRRRGQEARLRCSPMKGHSHVYWYRQLPEEGLKFMVYLQKENIIDESGMPKERFSAEFPKEGPSILRIQQVVRGDSAAYFCASSTSLYLQRYSSNQPQHFGDGTRLSIL.

The chain recombines TRBV5-4 with TRBJ2-3; D is undetermined. CDR1 is SGHNT and CDR2 is YYREEE in the germline V gene (reference sequence). The CDR3 totals 14 residues. V dropped 2 bases and J dropped 2 bases, with 9 bases sitting between them. The CDR3 reads CASSFVAATDTQYF. Here the CDR3 DNA reads TGTGCCAGCAGCTTTGTTGCAGCCACAGATACGCAGTATTTT.

The chain couples TRBV7-2 to TRBJ2-1; D not certain. From germline, CDR1 is SGHTA and CDR2 FQGNSA. The CDR3 runs 13 residues. V lost 5 bases and J lost 7, with 12 bases in between. In DNA, the CDR3 is TGTGCCAGCAGCCCTTCTGGTGAAAATGAGCAGTTCTTC. As protein: CASSPSGENEQFF.

V gene TRBV14 combines with J gene TRBJ2-3; D might be TRBD2 (5 bases). CDR3 length equals 14 residues. Trimming took off 4 bases at V and 2 bases at J, with 10 bases between the two ends. CDR1 is SGHDN and CDR2 is FVKESK in the germline V gene. This chain's CDR3 is CASSRSVHTDTQYF. The CDR3 DNA reads as TGTGCCAGCAGCCGTAGCGTTCACACAGATACGCAGTATTTT. Full variable domain (rest looked up from reference TRBV14 and TRBJ2-3): EAGVTQFPSHSVIEKGQTVTLRCDPISGHDNLYWYRRVMGKEIKFLLHFVKESKQDESGMPNNRFLAERTGGTYSTLKVQPAELEDSGVYFCASSRSVHTDTQYFGPGTRLTVL.

The chain has TRBV6-5 and TRBJ2-2, with D perhaps matching TRBD1 (6 bases). The germline V gene encodes CDR1 MNHEY and CDR2 SVGAGI. V dropped 2 bases and J dropped 2 bases, with 9 bases sitting between them. This CDR3 spans 15 amino acids. The CDR3 region is CASSYRQDNTGELFF. The CDR3 DNA reads as TGTGCCAGCAGTTACCGACAGGACAACACCGGGGAGCTGTTTTTT.

This clone has ten or more counts. The chain employs TRBV5-6 and TRBJ2-7; 11 positions agree with TRBD2. This CDR3 is built from 15 residues. After removal of 4 bases from V and 5 bases from J, the junction contained 8 bases not matched to a gene. Germline lookup yields CDR1 SGHDT and CDR2 YYEEEE. CDR3 sequence: CASSPGQGLADEQYF. CDR3 nucleotides: TGTGCCAGCAGCCCAGGACAGGGACTAGCGGACGAGCAGTACTTC.

The chain uses TRBV5-1 and TRBJ2-2, with D unclear. Germline CDR1 reads SGHRS; CDR2 reads YFSETQ. This CDR3 spans 14 amino acids. V dropped 1 base and J dropped 1 base, with 5 bases sitting between them. CDR3 sequence: CASSLNLNTGELFF. As DNA, the CDR3 is TGCGCCAGCAGCTTGAACTTGAACACCGGGGAGCTGTTTTTT.

CDR3 in amino acids: CASSPAPGPGNTIYF. CDR3 coding DNA: TGTGCCAGCTCACCAGCACCGGGACCTGGAAACACCATATATTTT. This chain uses TRBV18 with TRBJ1-3, with D maybe TRBD1 (5 bases). CDR3 size: 15 residues. Germline CDR1 and CDR2: KGHSH and LQKENI. The V and J ends lost 2 bases and 2 bases respectively, with 10 bases between them.

This sequence joins TRBV27 and TRBJ2-5; D gene unclear. The tail of the sequence fits TRBJ2-7 better, so the J call may be wrong. This CDR3 region has 11 residues. Germline loops: CDR1 MNHEY, CDR2 SMNVEV (reference sequence). The CDR3 reads CASGKSYEQYF. The CDR3 DNA reads TGTGCCAGCGGAAAATCCTACGAGCAGTACTTC.

The genes are TRBV5-1 and TRBJ1-5; TRBD1 matches at 10 bases. The length of the CDR3 is 15 residues. V lost 0 bases and J lost 4; bases outside the gene matches: 1. Germline CDR1 and CDR2: SGHRS and YFSETQ. The CDR3, as DNA: TGCGCCAGCAGCTTGGGGACAGGGGGTAATCAGCCCCAGCATTTT. Encoded protein: CASSLGTGGNQPQHF.

This chain uses TRBV28 with TRBJ1-4; D ambiguous. The CDR3 sequence is 13 residues long. V was cut by 6 bases and J by 7 bases, with 12 bases left in between. Germline values: CDR1 MDHEN, CDR2 SYDVKM. CDR3 in DNA: TGTGCCAGCAGCGGTTCTTCGGGTGAAAAACTGTTTTTT. The encoded protein is CASSGSSGEKLFF.

The V gene is TRBV19, the J gene TRBJ2-5; weak D call: TRBD2 (6 bases). CDR3 length: 14 residues. V lost 5 bases, J lost 5 bases, and 15 bases lay in between. Germline values: CDR1 LNHDA, CDR2 SQIVND (reference sequence). The CDR3 nucleotides read TGTGCCAGTAGTCCGGAGGGGTATACGGAGACCCAGTACTTC. It codes for CASSPEGYTETQYF.

The chain employs TRBV7-3 and TRBJ1-1, with D perhaps matching TRBD1 (6 bases). The germline CDR1 and CDR2 sequences are SGHTA and FQGTGA. V was trimmed by 5 bases and J by 3 bases, leaving 16 bases between them. The CDR3 totals 15 residues. CDR3 in amino acids: CASSPGGGGYTEAFF. CDR3 DNA: TGTGCCAGCAGCCCCGGAGGGGGGGGATACACTGAAGCTTTCTTT.

V is TRBV18 and J is TRBJ1-5; TRBD1 might be the D (6 bases). This CDR3 region has 14 residues. Deletions cut 3 bases from V and 3 bases from J, with 9 bases between. The V gene's germline CDR1 is KGHSH and CDR2 LQKENI. This CDR3 reads CASSPDRHNQPQHF. Written as DNA, the CDR3 is TGTGCCAGCTCACCCGACAGGCACAATCAGCCCCAGCATTTT.

The CDR3 DNA follows: TGTGCCAGCAGTGCCCGAGGGTGGGCTAATGAAAAACTGTTTTTT. Protein: CASSARGWANEKLFF. This chain links TRBV6-1 with TRBJ1-4; D not certain. Looked up from germline, CDR1 is MNHNS and CDR2 is SASEGT. The CDR3 is made up of 15 amino acids. The V end lost 4 bases, the J end lost 3 bases, and 12 bases lay between the germline ends.

This sequence joins TRBV10-3 and TRBJ1-5; 10 bases are a match to TRBD1. The CDR3 is made up of 14 amino acids. The germline V gene has CDR1 ENHRY and CDR2 SYGVKD. V was pared by 7 bases and J by 9 bases, with 9 bases of the junction left unmatched. CDR3 sequence reads: CAINMDRGKGPQHF. In DNA, the CDR3 is TGTGCCATCAATATGGACAGGGGGAAGGGGCCCCAGCATTTT.

This clone was picked up a small number of times. The rearrangement uses TRBV18 and TRBJ2-7, with a weak D call TRBD2 (6 bases). The CDR3 length is 13 residues. Trimming removed 7 bases from V and 3 bases from J, with 13 bases in between. Germline V gives CDR1 KGHSH, CDR2 LQKENI. CDR3 DNA sequence: TGTGCCAGCTTCATGGCCGGGAGCTACGAGCAGTACTTC. This translates into CASFMAGSYEQYF.

This chain connects TRBV19 to TRBJ2-5, with 8 bases aligning to TRBD1. J lost 4 bases, V lost 6 bases, and 10 bases had no gene match. Germline V gives CDR1 LNHDA, CDR2 SQIVND (reference sequence). There are 15 residues in the CDR3. This CDR3 is CASSRTGILPETQYF. The CDR3 DNA reads TGTGCCAGTAGCCGGACAGGGATTCTTCCAGAGACCCAGTACTTC.

The J gene is TRBJ2-1, the V gene TRBV10-1, with 7 nucleotides matching TRBD1. The CDR3 has 15 residues. With V trimmed by 4 bases and J by 8 bases, 11 bases remained unmatched. The germline V gene encodes CDR1 WNHNN and CDR2 SYGVQD (reference sequence). CDR3 sequence (DNA): TGCGCCAGCAGTGGACGACAGGGAACCGAGCATGAGCAGTTCTTC. It translates to CASSGRQGTEHEQFF.

This clone was counted once. This chain connects TRBV7-9 to TRBJ2-7; 7 bases agree with TRBD1. This CDR3 is 15 amino acids long. CDR1 is SEHNR, CDR2 FQNEAQ, per germline (reference sequence). Trimming cost V 5 bases and J 3 bases; bases outside gene matches: 10. The CDR3 coding sequence is TGTGCCAGCAGCCCGGTCCGGGACAGATTCTACGAGCAGTACTTC. Encoded protein: CASSPVRDRFYEQYF. Filled out from reference TRBV7-9 and TRBJ2-7, the complete variable domain reads DTGVSQNPRHKITKRGQNVTFRCDPISEHNRLYWYRQTLGQGPEFLTYFQNEAQLEKSRLLSDRFSAERPKGSFSTLEIQRTEQGDSAMYLCASSPVRDRFYEQYFGPGTRLTVT.

This chain uses TRBV28 with TRBJ2-3; the match to TRBD2 covers 7 bases. The CDR3 contains 15 residues. The germline gives CDR1 MDHEN, CDR2 SYDVKM. J was trimmed by 2 bases and V by 7 bases; bases with no gene match: 9. The DNA for the CDR3 is TGTGCCAGCATCTCTAGCGGCCTTTCCACAGATACGCAGTATTTT. This sequence encodes CASISSGLSTDTQYF. The whole variable domain, filled in from reference TRBV28 and TRBJ2-3, reads DVKVTQSSRYLVKRTGEKVFLECVQDMDHENMFWYRQDPGLGLRLIYFSYDVKMKEKGDIPEGYSVSREKKERFSLILESASTNQTSMYLCASISSGLSTDTQYFGPGTRLTVL.

V is TRBV5-6 and J is TRBJ2-5; TRBD2 aligns across 10 bases. Unmatched junction bases numbered 8, after V lost 1 base and J lost 2 bases. The germline CDR1 and CDR2 sequences are SGHDT and YYEEEE. The CDR3 loop spans 17 amino acids. The CDR3 region has the DNA TGTGCCAGCAGCTTGACTAGCGGGATTTTAGGACAAGAGACCCAGTACTTC. It is translated as CASSLTSGILGQETQYF.

The chain couples TRBV5-1 to TRBJ2-7; possibly TRBD2 for D (5 bases). The CDR3 is made up of 15 amino acids. V was pared by 0 bases and J by 2 bases, with 12 bases between. Germline CDR1 reads SGHRS; CDR2 reads YFSETQ. The CDR3 DNA is TGCGCCAGCAGCTTGGCGGGAACGAACGCCTACGAGCAGTACTTC. Translation: CASSLAGTNAYEQYF.

This chain links TRBV19 with TRBJ2-2, with D unresolved. V dropped 3 bases and J dropped 5 bases, with 13 bases sitting between them. In germline, CDR1 is LNHDA, CDR2 SQIVND (reference sequence). The CDR3 has 15 residues. The CDR3 region is CASSMARLKTGELFF. CDR3 coding DNA: TGTGCCAGTAGTATGGCCAGGCTAAAGACCGGGGAGCTGTTTTTT.

The chain employs TRBV5-1 and TRBJ2-5, with D perhaps matching TRBD1 (7 bases). The germline V and J ends were trimmed by 4 bases and 9 bases, with 22 bases remaining between them. Germline V lookup: CDR1 SGHRS, CDR2 YFSETQ. The CDR3 sequence is 15 residues long. This CDR3 reads CASSMGPGGSVAQYF. The CDR3 DNA follows: TGCGCCAGCAGCATGGGGCCAGGGGGGAGTGTGGCCCAGTACTTC.

With regard to this clone: Other DNA sequences of this sample code for an identical CDR3. The V and J genes are TRBV6-5 and TRBJ2-7; unclear D gene. The CDR3 has 12 residues. CDR1 and CDR2 from the germline V gene are MNHEY and SVGAGI. V was trimmed by 7 bases and J by 6 bases, leaving 13 bases between them. CDR3 loop: CASTATSSEQYF. CDR3 coding DNA: TGTGCCAGCACCGCAACATCCAGCGAGCAGTACTTC.

This clone was seen a single time. The chain joins TRBV27 to TRBJ2-7, with 10 bases lining up with TRBD2. In germline, CDR1 is MNHEY, CDR2 SMNVEV (reference sequence). The CDR3 is 14 amino acids. J gave up 9 bases and V 1 base, and 6 bases lay outside the gene matches. The CDR3: CASSLWASGGGQYF. The DNA for the CDR3 is TGTGCCAGCAGTTTATGGGCTAGCGGGGGAGGGCAGTACTTC.

The chain uses TRBV5-8 and TRBJ1-5, with D tentatively TRBD1 (5 bases). The germline CDR1 and CDR2 sequences are SGHTS and YDEGEE. CDR3 length: 14 amino acids. Deletions cut 4 bases from V and 6 bases from J, with 14 bases between. In nucleotides, the CDR3 is TGTGCCAGCAGCAAGTACGGGGGATTTCAGCCCCAGCATTTT. Residues: CASSKYGGFQPQHF. Drawing the rest from reference TRBV5-8 and TRBJ1-5, the complete variable domain is EAGVTQSPTHLIKTRGQQATLRCSPISGHTSVYWYQQALGLGLQFLLWYDEGEERNRGNFPPRFSGRQFPNYSSELNVNALELEDSALYLCASSKYGGFQPQHFGDGTRLSIL.

This clone showed up just once. V and J are TRBV4-1 and TRBJ2-5; 7 bases map to TRBD1. Germline CDR1 reads MGHRA; CDR2 reads YSYEKL. The CDR3 is 15 amino acids. V dropped 5 bases and J dropped 5; count of bases not matched to a gene: 11. The CDR3 protein is CASSEYTGAGETQYF. The CDR3 bases are TGCGCCAGCAGCGAATACACAGGGGCCGGGGAGACCCAGTACTTC.

The chain is built from TRBV5-1 and TRBJ2-7; D remains ambiguous. The CDR3 consists of 14 residues. V was pared by 6 bases and J by 2 bases, with 15 bases between. Per germline, CDR1 SGHRS and CDR2 YFSETQ. CDR3 loop: CASNHPRVPYEQYF. The CDR3 DNA reads as TGCGCCAGCAACCATCCCCGGGTTCCCTACGAGCAGTACTTC.

The V and J genes are TRBV6-6 and TRBJ1-2, with a possible D match to TRBD1 (5 bases). Per germline, CDR1 MNHNY and CDR2 SVGAGI (reference sequence). Trimming cost V 5 bases and J 1 base, with 17 bases left between them. The CDR3 covers 16 residues. The CDR3 DNA is TGTGCCAGCAGTCCGACCAGGGTTGACAGTAACTATGGCTACACCTTC. Its translation is CASSPTRVDSNYGYTF.